The clone carrying this T cell receptor (beta chain) has a handful of counts. What it binds is unknown. This sample is drawn from a study of OX40 agonist ivuxolimab in advanced cancers. General study points: In CD8+ T cells, expanded clones were on average more numerous than in CD4+.

Between the trimmed V and J ends, which lost 5 bases and 4 bases, there was a span of 10 bases. Germline V gene sequence: CDR1 MRHNA, CDR2 SNTAGT. The CDR3 loop spans 13 amino acids. Repertoires were generated with immunoSEQ multiplex PCR, while TCRdb's copy carries only in-frame clones and drops some. The sample consists of around 38,000 clones, 70% to 85% of them appearing once. This clonotype was obtained from an adult with an advanced solid tumor such as melanoma, head and neck, liver or kidney cancer. The specimen comprised CD4+ or CD8+ T cells sorted from blood, sampled in a trial of the OX40 agonist ivuxolimab. The chain recombines TRBV6-4 with TRBJ2-3; TRBD1 is a possible D gene (5 bases). CDR3 in amino acids: CASSPGQADTQYF. The CDR3 bases are TGTGCCAGCAGTCCAGGGCAGGCAGATACGCAGTATTTT.